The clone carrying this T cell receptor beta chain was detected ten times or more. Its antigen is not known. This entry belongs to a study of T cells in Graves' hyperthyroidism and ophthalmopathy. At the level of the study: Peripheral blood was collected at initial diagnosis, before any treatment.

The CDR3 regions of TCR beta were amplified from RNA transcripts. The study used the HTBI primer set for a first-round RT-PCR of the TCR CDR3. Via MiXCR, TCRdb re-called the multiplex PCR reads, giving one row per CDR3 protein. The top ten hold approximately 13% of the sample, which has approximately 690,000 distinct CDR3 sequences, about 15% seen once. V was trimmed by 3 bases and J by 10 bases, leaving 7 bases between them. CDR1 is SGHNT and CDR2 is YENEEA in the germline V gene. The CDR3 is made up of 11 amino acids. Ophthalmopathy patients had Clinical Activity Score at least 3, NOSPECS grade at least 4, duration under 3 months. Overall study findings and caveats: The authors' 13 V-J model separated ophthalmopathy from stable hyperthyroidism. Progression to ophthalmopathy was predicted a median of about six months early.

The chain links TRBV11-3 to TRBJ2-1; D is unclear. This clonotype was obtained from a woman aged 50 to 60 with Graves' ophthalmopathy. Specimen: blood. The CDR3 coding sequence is TGTGCCAGCAGCTTGCGAGAGGAGCAGTTCTTC. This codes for CASSLREEQFF.